The 21 T cell receptor beta chains below were found in one sample sequenced in a study of identical twins. MiXCR was run by TCRdb on the 5' RACE reads, yielding one entry per CDR3 protein. The sample has a few hundred thousand distinct CDR3 sequences; approximately 11% are singletons. This same sample was also taken into another study, of yellow fever vaccine responses in identical twins.

Sequencing was performed on memory (CD45RO+) T cells sorted from blood. The receptors originated from a woman aged 18-29 years in good health.

In this sample, this clonotype turned up many times. This sequence joins TRBV5-1 and TRBJ1-1; 7 bases line up with TRBD1. V was clipped by 4 bases and J by 0 bases; unmatched bases: 9. Germline V gene lookup returns CDR1 SGHRS and CDR2 YFSETQ. The CDR3 runs 16 residues. The CDR3 nucleotides are TGCGCCAGCAGCGGGAGACAGGGATCGATGAACACTGAAGCTTTCTTT. It is translated as CASSGRQGSMNTEAFF.

The V call is TRBV5-6, the J call TRBJ2-4; 8 positions agree with TRBD2. The germline V gene encodes CDR1 SGHDT and CDR2 YYEEEE. The CDR3 is made up of 16 amino acids. Trimming cost V 6 bases and J 2 bases; bases outside gene matches: 10. The CDR3 DNA reads TGTGCCAGCAACATACGGGGGGGGAGTTCCAAAAACATTCAGTACTTC. This codes for CASNIRGGSSKNIQYF.

This clonotype came up a few times. The V and J genes are TRBV6-5 and TRBJ2-5; TRBD1 matches 8 bases. Germline V gene sequence: CDR1 MNHEY, CDR2 SVGAGI. The CDR3 consists of 14 residues. J lost 5 bases, V lost 4 bases, and 6 bases had no gene match. The CDR3 bases are TGTGCCAGCAGTTCCCGACAGGGGCGGGAGACCCAGTACTTC. Its translation: CASSSRQGRETQYF.

This clonotype was counted only a few times. The genes are TRBV12-5 and TRBJ2-1; a weak D match, TRBD2 (5 bases). The length of the CDR3 is 12 residues. CDR1 is LGHNT, CDR2 FRNRAP, per germline. V lost 11 bases and J lost 4, with 12 bases in between. This CDR3 is CASGTEYNEQFF. The CDR3 DNA sequence: TGTGCTTCGGGAACAGAATACAATGAGCAGTTCTTC.

The rearrangement links TRBV18 to TRBJ2-1; D unresolved. V was shortened by 4 bases and J by 3 bases, with 7 bases between the two germline ends. Germline CDR1 reads KGHSH; CDR2 reads LQKENI. The CDR3 runs to 13 residues. DNA for the CDR3: TGTGCCAGCTCACTAGACCTCTACAATGAGCAGTTCTTC. Its translation is CASSLDLYNEQFF. Full variable domain (outside the CDR3, taken from reference TRBV18 and TRBJ2-1): NAGVMQNPRHLVRRRGQEARLRCSPMKGHSHVYWYRQLPEEGLKFMVYLQKENIIDESGMPKERFSAEFPKEGPSILRIQQVVRGDSAAYFCASSLDLYNEQFFGPGTRLTVL.

This clonotype was found many times. The CDR3 is CASSQETRAGELFF. The DNA of the CDR3 is TGCGCCAGCAGCCAAGAAACCCGGGCCGGGGAGCTGTTTTTT. The chain carries TRBV4-3 and TRBJ2-2; D is uncertain. V dropped 0 bases and J dropped 6 bases, with 8 bases sitting between them. CDR1 is LGHNA and CDR2 is YSLEER in the germline V gene. There are 14 residues in the CDR3.

With regard to this clonotype: Compared with germline, one end of the junction differs, possibly owing to a read error. The gene calls are TRBV3-1 and TRBJ2-1, with D possibly TRBD1 on 5 matching bases. This CDR3 region has 20 residues. Germline CDR1 is LGHDT and CDR2 is YNNKEL (reference sequence). The CDR3 nucleotides are TGTGCCAGCTGCCAAGACGCCTTTTCAAATGGGGCGACAATGTGGGGTGAGCAGTTCTTC. It codes for CASCQDAFSNGATMWGEQFF.

The chain combines TRBV5-1 with TRBJ2-1; TRBD1 might be the D (5 bases). Germline V gene lookup returns CDR1 SGHRS and CDR2 YFSETQ. The CDR3 totals 15 residues. V was trimmed by 0 bases and J by 16 bases, leaving 23 bases between them. The DNA of the CDR3 is TGCGCCAGCAGCTTGGGAGGTGGGGCGCAATTGGGCGGCTTCTTC. Translation: CASSLGGGAQLGGFF.

This clonotype was seen ten or more times. The CDR3 is CASSQGRRVRSQETQYF. The DNA for the CDR3 is TGTGCCAGCAGCCAAGGACGACGTGTCCGGAGCCAAGAGACCCAGTACTTC. The V gene is TRBV3-1, the J gene TRBJ2-5, with no clear D. This CDR3 has 17 amino acids. From germline, CDR1 is LGHDT and CDR2 YNNKEL (reference sequence). The V end was cut by 1 base, the J end by 1 base, with 16 bases between.

This chain links TRBV4-2 with TRBJ2-1, with D tentatively TRBD2 (5 bases). Per the germline V gene, CDR1 is LGHNA and CDR2 is YNFKEQ. Trimming removed 1 base at V and 5 bases at J, with 9 bases between. The CDR3 runs to 14 residues. The CDR3 here is CASSQGRLNNEQFF. The CDR3 DNA is TGTGCCAGCAGCCAAGGTCGACTAAACAATGAGCAGTTCTTC.

V usage is TRBV23-1 and J usage is TRBJ2-7; D might be TRBD1 (7 bases). TRBV23-1 is an ORF for which the function is uncertain. The CDR3 loop spans 15 amino acids. Trimming pared 10 bases from V and 0 bases from J, leaving 19 bases between. The CDR3 is CATSGDSESSYEQYF. CDR3 DNA sequence: TGCGCCACTTCGGGGGACAGTGAAAGCTCCTACGAGCAGTACTTC.

This clonotype was found a few times. The chain carries TRBV11-2 and TRBJ1-3; D is undetermined. This CDR3 has 16 amino acids. Germline-derived CDR1 and CDR2 are SGHAT and FQNNGV. V lost 1 base and J lost 0, with 10 bases in between. CDR3 nucleotide sequence: TGTGCCAGCAGCTTAGTGACCGGGATCTCTGGAAACACCATATATTTT. It is translated as CASSLVTGISGNTIYF.

This clonotype has just a few counts. This chain joins TRBV4-3 and TRBJ2-7; possibly TRBD2 for D (5 bases). The CDR3 loop spans 15 amino acids. The germline V and J ends were trimmed by 0 bases and 4 bases, with 13 bases remaining between them. CDR1 is LGHNA, CDR2 YSLEER, per germline. In DNA, the CDR3 is TGCGCCAGCAGCCAAGATCAGACTCGGGGATACGAGCAGTACTTC. Protein product: CASSQDQTRGYEQYF.

A few counts support this clonotype. The chain combines TRBV6-1 with TRBJ1-1, with D uncertain. The CDR3 is 13 amino acids. V was pared by 7 bases and J by 4 bases, with 13 bases between. CDR1 is MNHNS and CDR2 is SASEGT in the germline V gene. CDR3 residues: CASTHPSGTEAFF. CDR3 DNA sequence: TGTGCCAGCACCCACCCCTCGGGCACTGAAGCTTTCTTT.

CDR3 loop: CASSQRTVARNIQYF. The CDR3 nucleotides are TGTGCCAGCAGCCAGCGGACAGTGGCTAGAAACATTCAGTACTTC. V gene TRBV3-1 combines with J gene TRBJ2-4; weak D call: TRBD1 (6 bases). Deletions cut 3 bases from V and 6 bases from J, with 15 bases between. CDR1 is LGHDT and CDR2 is YNNKEL in the germline V gene (reference sequence). The CDR3 has 15 residues.

The chain carries TRBV4-3 and TRBJ2-7, with TRBD2 as a possible D gene (6 bases). Per germline, CDR1 LGHNA and CDR2 YSLEER. The germline V and J ends were trimmed by 0 bases and 2 bases, with 11 bases remaining between them. This CDR3 is built from 15 residues. The CDR3 coding sequence is TGCGCCAGCAGCCAAGATCTTGGCGGGGCCTACGAGCAGTACTTC. Translated: CASSQDLGGAYEQYF.

This clonotype appeared many times. This chain uses TRBV27 with TRBJ2-1, with D hard to call. The CDR3 consists of 13 residues. V was trimmed by 7 bases and J by 6 bases, leaving 13 bases between them. Per the germline V gene, CDR1 is MNHEY and CDR2 is SMNVEV (reference sequence). This CDR3 reads CASKGPSGNEQFF. Here the CDR3 DNA reads TGTGCCAGCAAGGGTCCATCGGGCAATGAGCAGTTCTTC.

This clonotype was recorded at least ten times. The chain employs TRBV5-1 and TRBJ2-7; possibly TRBD1 for D (6 bases). The germline CDR1 and CDR2 sequences are SGHRS and YFSETQ. V shed 0 bases and J shed 3 bases, with 13 bases lying between them. The CDR3 covers 15 residues. CDR3 residues: CASSLGGQLFYEQYF. DNA for the CDR3: TGCGCCAGCAGCTTGGGGGGACAACTATTCTACGAGCAGTACTTC.

This chain uses TRBV5-1 with TRBJ1-1, with 9 bases matching TRBD1. Looked up from germline, CDR1 is SGHRS and CDR2 is YFSETQ. V lost 3 bases, J lost 4 bases, and 7 bases stayed unmatched. This CDR3 contains 15 residues. As DNA, the CDR3 is TGCGCCAGCAGCTGGGGGACAGGGAGGTCCACTGAAGCTTTCTTT. Its translation is CASSWGTGRSTEAFF.

This clonotype appeared a few times. The chain recombines TRBV25-1 with TRBJ2-2; 11 bases align to TRBD1. Per the germline V gene, CDR1 is MGHDK and CDR2 is SYGVNS. The CDR3 contains 15 residues. Germline trimming cut 7 bases from V and 6 bases from J; bases unmatched to any gene: 7. This CDR3 is CASTLGGQGAGELFF. In nucleotides, the CDR3 is TGTGCCAGCACCCTAGGGGGACAGGGGGCCGGGGAGCTGTTTTTT.

This clonotype showed up many times. This chain links TRBV12-5 with TRBJ1-1; D is perhaps TRBD1 (6 bases). Germline loops: CDR1 LGHNT, CDR2 FRNRAP. CDR3 size: 14 residues. With 3 bases removed from V and 1 base from J, the gap between germline ends came to 9 bases. The CDR3 DNA sequence: TGTGCTAGTGGTTTCGGACAGAAGAACACTGAAGCTTTCTTT. Translation: CASGFGQKNTEAFF.